The 19 T cell receptor beta chains in this list originate from one sample, sequenced in a study of T cells in localized non-small cell lung cancer. Generated by immunoSEQ multiplex PCR, the TCRdb table keeps only in-frame clones and is missing some. The table has around 9,800 clones, around two fifths seen once. The sequencing here drew on lymph node tissue, taken before any cancer treatment. The origin of the receptors is a woman between 40 and 69 years old with stage I lung adenocarcinoma.

This clone was detected a few times. This rearrangement joins TRBV1 to TRBJ2-7; the table's TRBD1 call for D was not verified on the DNA. TRBV1 is a known pseudogene. This CDR3 comprises 15 residues. Here the CDR3 reads CASSQSRQGSYEQYF. The CDR3 coding sequence is TGCGCCAGCAGCCAATCTCGGCAGGGATCCTACGAGCAGTACTTC.

This chain connects TRBV19 to TRBJ1-1; TRBD1 might be the D (6 bases). V lost 4 bases, J lost 0 bases, and 15 bases lay in between. Germline loops: CDR1 LNHDA, CDR2 SQIVND (reference sequence). CDR3 size: 16 residues. CDR3 protein: CASSRAGVGMNTEAFF. DNA of the CDR3: TGTGCCAGTAGTAGGGCAGGGGTAGGGATGAACACTGAAGCTTTCTTT. Full variable domain (remainder filled in from reference TRBV19 and TRBJ1-1): DGGITQSPKYLFRKEGQNVTLSCEQNLNHDAMYWYRQDPGQGLRLIYYSQIVNDFQKGDIAEGYSVSREKKESFPLTVTSAQKNPTAFYLCASSRAGVGMNTEAFFGQGTRLTVV.

This clone was detected only a few times. The genes are TRBV6-8 and TRBJ2-1, with 10 bases matching TRBD2. CDR3 size: 17 residues. With V trimmed by 0 bases and J by 4 bases, 6 bases remained unmatched. Germline-derived CDR1 and CDR2 are MNHGY and SAAAGT. The DNA for the CDR3 is TGTGCCAGCAGTTACTCGGGGCTAGCGGGGGTGTACAATGAGCAGTTCTTC. Translation gives CASSYSGLAGVYNEQFF.

This clone appeared once. The J gene is TRBJ1-1, the V gene TRBV19, with 10 bases aligning to TRBD1. CDR1 and CDR2 from the germline V gene are LNHDA and SQIVND (reference sequence). This CDR3 spans 14 amino acids. V lost 9 bases to trimming and J lost 8 bases; unmatched junction nucleotides: 12. DNA for the CDR3: TGTGCCAGCCGATCCTGGGACAGGGGTGGGGAAGCTTTCTTT. Its translation: CASRSWDRGGEAFF.

This clone has just a few counts. The genes are TRBV19 and TRBJ1-1; no clear D gene. The CDR3 spans 14 residues. Trimming stripped 3 bases from V and 1 base from J, with 9 bases between. CDR1 and CDR2 (germline): LNHDA, SQIVND (reference sequence). Written as DNA, the CDR3 is TGTGCCAGTAGTATTGGGCAGAGGAACACTGAAGCTTTCTTT. Protein: CASSIGQRNTEAFF.

V gene TRBV4-1 combines with J gene TRBJ2-7; 7 positions match TRBD1. V lost 4 bases to trimming and J lost 3 bases; unmatched junction nucleotides: 6. The V gene's germline CDR1 is MGHRA and CDR2 YSYEKL. This CDR3 has 14 residues. This CDR3 is CASSPRTGIYEQYF. DNA of the CDR3: TGCGCCAGCAGCCCTCGGACAGGAATCTACGAGCAGTACTTC.

This clone was detected a few times. As DNA, the CDR3 is TGTGCCACCCAGCACAGTGACAATGAGCAGTTCTTC. This translates into CATQHSDNEQFF. This chain connects TRBV19 to TRBJ2-1; the D is unclear. Germline CDR1 LNHDA, CDR2 SQIVND (reference sequence). This CDR3 comprises 12 residues. V was trimmed by 10 bases and J by 5 bases, leaving 12 bases between them.

The CDR3 is CASSDYQPQHF. CDR3 sequence (DNA): TGTGCCAGCAGTGATTATCAGCCCCAGCATTTT. The rearrangement joins TRBV6-7 to TRBJ1-5; D remains ambiguous. TRBV6-7 is an ORF; its function is uncertain. The V gene lost 5 bases and the J gene lost 5 bases, with 4 bases spanning the gap. This CDR3 comprises 11 residues.

The chain joins TRBV25-1 to TRBJ1-1; 7 bases align to TRBD1. The V segment lost 3 bases and the J segment 6 bases; nucleotides outside the gene matches: 7. This CDR3 region has 14 residues. The germline CDR1 and CDR2 sequences are MGHDK and SYGVNS. The CDR3 loop reads CASSEQQGRAEAFF. CDR3 nucleotides: TGTGCCAGCAGTGAGCAACAGGGGAGAGCTGAAGCTTTCTTT.

The chain combines TRBV11-3 with TRBJ1-5, with TRBD1 as a possible D gene (5 bases). Trimming took off 2 bases at V and 3 bases at J, with 8 bases between the two ends. CDR1 SGHNT and CDR2 YENEEA come from the germline V gene. The CDR3 runs to 14 residues. The CDR3 sequence: CASSLQGDNQPQHF. The CDR3 nucleotides read TGTGCCAGCAGCTTACAAGGGGACAATCAGCCCCAGCATTTT.

The chain recombines TRBV14 with TRBJ1-1, with a weak D call TRBD1 (5 bases). Trimming stripped 1 base from V and 8 bases from J, with 5 bases between. The germline V gene encodes CDR1 SGHDN and CDR2 FVKESK. The CDR3 consists of 11 residues. CDR3 in DNA: TGTGCCAGCAGCCAAGCAGGGGAAGCTTTCTTT. It encodes CASSQAGEAFF.

The rearrangement uses TRBV18 and TRBJ1-5; possible D gene TRBD1, 5 bases. V shed 1 base and J shed 7 bases, with 14 bases lying between them. Germline V gene lookup returns CDR1 KGHSH and CDR2 LQKENI. The CDR3 loop spans 15 amino acids. The CDR3 DNA reads as TGTGCCAGCTCACCACGGGCGACAGTAATACAGCCCCAGCATTTT. As protein: CASSPRATVIQPQHF.

V and J are TRBV19 and TRBJ2-1; 9 nucleotides align to TRBD2. This CDR3 comprises 16 residues. From germline, CDR1 is LNHDA and CDR2 SQIVND (reference sequence). V lost 5 bases, J lost 7 bases, and 12 bases stayed unmatched. This CDR3 is CASSPILGGGDNEQFF. The CDR3 DNA sequence: TGTGCCAGTAGTCCCATCCTTGGCGGGGGGGATAATGAGCAGTTCTTC. Filled out from reference TRBV19 and TRBJ2-1, the complete variable domain reads DGGITQSPKYLFRKEGQNVTLSCEQNLNHDAMYWYRQDPGQGLRLIYYSQIVNDFQKGDIAEGYSVSREKKESFPLTVTSAQKNPTAFYLCASSPILGGGDNEQFFGPGTRLTVL.

This clone was recorded a few times. This sequence joins TRBV6-8 and TRBJ2-3, with no clear D. The germline gives CDR1 MNHGY, CDR2 SAAAGT. The V end lost 5 bases, the J end lost 5 bases, and 14 bases lay between the germline ends. This CDR3 comprises 14 residues. For the CDR3, the DNA is TGTGCCAGCAGTCCTCCTTTGATGGGAGATACGCAGTATTTT. Protein: CASSPPLMGDTQYF.

The chain is built from TRBV7-6 and TRBJ2-3; D not resolved. The V gene lost 1 base and the J gene lost 1 base, with 12 bases spanning the gap. The CDR3 runs to 16 residues. Germline assignment: CDR1 SGHVS and CDR2 FNYEAQ. The CDR3 here is CASSLDLGIGTDTQYF. The CDR3 coding sequence is TGTGCCAGCAGCTTAGATTTGGGGATAGGCACAGATACGCAGTATTTT.

The chain couples TRBV9 to TRBJ1-4, with D tentatively TRBD1 (6 bases). CDR1 is SGDLS and CDR2 is YYNGEE in the germline V gene. There are 16 residues in the CDR3. Trimming took off 5 bases at V and 0 bases at J, with 14 bases between the two ends. This CDR3 is CASSDRDTPTNEKLFF. The CDR3 DNA follows: TGTGCCAGCAGTGATCGGGACACCCCAACTAATGAAAAACTGTTTTTT.

J is TRBJ2-3 and V is TRBV18, with 9 bases that match TRBD2. Per germline, CDR1 KGHSH and CDR2 LQKENI. V lost 3 bases, J lost 3 bases, and 1 base stayed unmatched. The CDR3 loop spans 14 amino acids. The CDR3 DNA sequence: TGTGCCAGCTCACCGACTAGCGGTACAGATACGCAGTATTTT. Translating it yields CASSPTSGTDTQYF.

There are a few counts of this clone. The chain links TRBV4-1 to TRBJ2-1; maybe TRBD2 (5 bases). The length of the CDR3 is 14 residues. The germline CDR1 and CDR2 sequences are MGHRA and YSYEKL. Trimming cost V 1 base and J 10 bases, with 14 bases left between them. Here the CDR3 DNA reads TGCGCCAGCAGCCAAGCCCGGACGGGAATGGAGCAGTTCTTC. This codes for CASSQARTGMEQFF.

V gene TRBV18 combines with J gene TRBJ2-2; 8 bases fit TRBD1. CDR1 is KGHSH and CDR2 is LQKENI in the germline V gene. V was clipped by 2 bases and J by 0 bases; unmatched bases: 5. The CDR3 is 17 residues long. CDR3 protein: CASSPGSGQANTGELFF. In nucleotides, the CDR3 is TGTGCCAGCTCACCAGGCTCGGGACAGGCGAACACCGGGGAGCTGTTTTTT. Looking up the rest from reference TRBV18 and TRBJ2-2 gives the full variable domain: NAGVMQNPRHLVRRRGQEARLRCSPMKGHSHVYWYRQLPEEGLKFMVYLQKENIIDESGMPKERFSAEFPKEGPSILRIQQVVRGDSAAYFCASSPGSGQANTGELFFGEGSRLTVL.